The 8 T cell receptor beta chains given below trace back to one sample, sequenced in a study of blood T cell repertoires in COVID-19. TCRdb keeps only in-frame clones here, not all; method: immunoSEQ multiplex PCR. The sample has some 200,000 clones; less than 90% are singletons. The sequenced material came from peripheral blood. The source of these receptors is a woman in her forties with acute or convalescent COVID-19.

The genes are TRBV4-2 and TRBJ2-7; the D gene is possibly TRBD1 (6 bases). V was pared by 2 bases and J by 1 base, with 18 bases between. CDR1 is LGHNA and CDR2 is YNFKEQ in the germline V gene. The CDR3 sequence is 17 residues long. In DNA, the CDR3 is TGTGCCAGCAGCCAAAGGGCCCCCGGACAGTCTTCCTACGAGCAGTACTTC. Translated, it gives CASSQRAPGQSSYEQYF.

The chain is built from TRBV20-1 and TRBJ2-3, with D maybe TRBD2 (6 bases). The CDR3 totals 14 residues. In germline, CDR1 is DFQATT, CDR2 SNEGSKA (reference sequence). With 3 bases removed from V and 4 bases from J, the gap between germline ends came to 14 bases. CDR3 region: CSASDGSGPDTQYF. CDR3 coding DNA: TGCAGTGCTAGTGACGGCAGCGGGCCAGATACGCAGTATTTT.

The CDR3 DNA follows: TGTGCCAGCAGTTCCGGACACAACACTGAAGCTTTCTTT. Translation gives CASSSGHNTEAFF. The chain recombines TRBV6-5 with TRBJ1-1, with TRBD1 as a possible D gene (5 bases). The germline V and J ends were trimmed by 4 bases and 2 bases, with 8 bases remaining between them. The CDR3 is 13 residues long. Germline CDR1 and CDR2: MNHEY and SVGAGI.

This clone has only a few counts. This chain uses TRBV5-1 with TRBJ2-5; 9 bases line up with TRBD1. The CDR3 contains 16 residues. Trimming at V came to 7 bases and at J to 5 bases, leaving 15 bases not matched to a gene. Germline CDR1 is SGHRS and CDR2 is YFSETQ. As DNA, the CDR3 is TGCGCCAGCGTTGGGCCGGGACAGGGATATCAGGAGACCCAGTACTTC. Translated, it gives CASVGPGQGYQETQYF.

The chain carries TRBV10-3 and TRBJ2-2, with 8 bases aligning to TRBD1. The CDR3 is 16 amino acids. The junction had 5 bases not matched to a gene; V was cut back by 1 base and J by 4 bases. Germline values: CDR1 ENHRY, CDR2 SYGVKD. The CDR3 here is CAISEFGQGSTGELFF. The CDR3 DNA reads TGTGCCATCAGTGAGTTCGGACAGGGTAGCACCGGGGAGCTGTTTTTT.

There are a few counts of this clone. V and J are TRBV28 and TRBJ1-6; perhaps TRBD1 as D (5 bases). Trimming cost V 7 bases and J 0 bases, with 16 bases left between them. The CDR3 consists of 17 residues. The germline CDR1 and CDR2 sequences are MDHEN and SYDVKM. The CDR3 reads CASKSGIVSSYNSPLHF. The CDR3 bases are TGTGCCAGCAAGTCAGGGATAGTGAGCTCCTATAATTCACCCCTCCACTTT.

This clone was detected only once. The chain is built from TRBV5-6 and TRBJ1-2; possibly TRBD1 for D (5 bases). Trimming stripped 4 bases from V and 6 bases from J, with 13 bases between. The V gene's germline CDR1 is SGHDT and CDR2 YYEEEE. The CDR3 spans 13 residues. CDR3 nucleotides: TGTGCCAGCAGCGTCGCGGGAGGGGATGGCTACACCTTC. This gives the protein CASSVAGGDGYTF.

The genes are TRBV13 and TRBJ1-3; 8 nucleotides match TRBD1. V lost 5 bases and J lost 0; bases outside the gene matches: 6. This CDR3 region has 16 residues. The germline V gene has CDR1 PRHDT and CDR2 FYEKMQ (reference sequence). As DNA, the CDR3 is TGTGCCAGCAGCGCCAGACAGGGGTACTCTGGAAACACCATATATTTT. Its protein is CASSARQGYSGNTIYF.